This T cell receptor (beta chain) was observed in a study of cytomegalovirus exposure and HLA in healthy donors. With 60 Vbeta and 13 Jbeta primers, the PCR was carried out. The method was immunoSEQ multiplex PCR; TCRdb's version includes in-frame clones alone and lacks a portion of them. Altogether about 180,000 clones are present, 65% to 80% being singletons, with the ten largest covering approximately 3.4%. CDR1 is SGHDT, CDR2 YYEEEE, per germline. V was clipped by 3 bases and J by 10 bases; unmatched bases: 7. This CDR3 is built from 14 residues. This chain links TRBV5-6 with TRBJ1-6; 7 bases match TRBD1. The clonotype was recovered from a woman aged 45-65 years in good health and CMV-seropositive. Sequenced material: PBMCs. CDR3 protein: CASSSRQGRSPLHF. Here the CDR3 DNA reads TGTGCCAGCAGCTCCCGACAGGGAAGATCACCCCTCCACTTT.